A single T cell receptor (beta chain) is shown here with its context. The data derive from a study of blood T cell repertoires in COVID-19. Study summary: Sites across the United States, Italy and Spain contributed samples from acute and convalescent COVID-19. From T cells, B-cell-depleted T cells, or PBMCs came the material, which was cDNA or gDNA.

V was cut by 5 bases and J by 6 bases, with 12 bases left in between. The CDR3 is made up of 13 amino acids. Germline assignment: CDR1 SGHNT and CDR2 YYREEE (reference sequence). In the study's own analysis: Reference gene primer amplification in the assay estimated nucleated cell counts. Sequencing was performed with immunoSEQ multiplex PCR; in TCRdb, only in-frame clones are kept and a portion is missing. V and J calls and clone size are given by that table; D and trimming were obtained from the DNA. Of more than 130,000 clones in the sample, about 84% were seen once. V and J are TRBV5-4 and TRBJ2-1, with D tentatively TRBD1 (5 bases). The source material was peripheral blood. The clonotype comes from a human donor in a cohort sampled during active COVID-19. CDR3 nucleotides: TGTGCCAGCAGGCTCAGGGAAGGCAATGAGCAGTTCTTC. This sequence encodes CASRLREGNEQFF.